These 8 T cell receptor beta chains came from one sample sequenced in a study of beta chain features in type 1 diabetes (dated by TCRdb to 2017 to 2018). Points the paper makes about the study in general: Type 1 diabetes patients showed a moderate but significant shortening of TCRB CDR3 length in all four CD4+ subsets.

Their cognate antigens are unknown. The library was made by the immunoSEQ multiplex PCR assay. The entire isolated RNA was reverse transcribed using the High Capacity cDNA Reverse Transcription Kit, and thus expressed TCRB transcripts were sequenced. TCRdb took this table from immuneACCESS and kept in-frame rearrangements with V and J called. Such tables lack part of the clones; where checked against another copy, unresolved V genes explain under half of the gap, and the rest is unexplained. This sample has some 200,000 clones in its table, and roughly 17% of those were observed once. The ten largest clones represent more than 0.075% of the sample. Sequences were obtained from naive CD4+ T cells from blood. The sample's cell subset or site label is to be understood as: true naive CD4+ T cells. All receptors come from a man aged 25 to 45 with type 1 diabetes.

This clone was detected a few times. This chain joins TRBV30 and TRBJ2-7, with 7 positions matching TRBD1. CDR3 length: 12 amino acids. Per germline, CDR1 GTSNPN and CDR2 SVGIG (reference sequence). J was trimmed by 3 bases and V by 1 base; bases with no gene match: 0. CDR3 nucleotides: TGTGCCTGGAGTGCAGGGGGCTACGAGCAGTACTTC. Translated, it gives CAWSAGGYEQYF.

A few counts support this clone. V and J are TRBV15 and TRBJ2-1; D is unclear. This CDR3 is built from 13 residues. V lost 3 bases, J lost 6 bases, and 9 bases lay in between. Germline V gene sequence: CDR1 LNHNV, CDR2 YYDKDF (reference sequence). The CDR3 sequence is CATSSSDGNEQFF. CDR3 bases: TGTGCCACCAGCAGCTCGGATGGCAATGAGCAGTTCTTC.

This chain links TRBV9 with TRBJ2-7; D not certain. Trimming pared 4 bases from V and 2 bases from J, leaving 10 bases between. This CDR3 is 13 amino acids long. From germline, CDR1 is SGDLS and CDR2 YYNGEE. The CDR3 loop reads CASSPQNAYEQYF. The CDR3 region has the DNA TGTGCCAGCAGCCCCCAGAATGCCTACGAGCAGTACTTC.

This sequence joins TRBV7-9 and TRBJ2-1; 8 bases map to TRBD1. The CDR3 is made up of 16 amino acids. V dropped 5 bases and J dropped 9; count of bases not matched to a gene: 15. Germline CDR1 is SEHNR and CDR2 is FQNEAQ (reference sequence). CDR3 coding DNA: TGTGCCAGCAGCCACTCCCGACAGGGGCTGGAGGGTGAGCAGTTCTTC. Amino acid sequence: CASSHSRQGLEGEQFF.

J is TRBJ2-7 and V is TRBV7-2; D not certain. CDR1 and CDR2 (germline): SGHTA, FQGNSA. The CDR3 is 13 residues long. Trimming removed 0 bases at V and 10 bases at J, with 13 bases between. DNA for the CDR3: TGTGCCAGCAGCTTAGCGGCAACAGACACCCAGTACTTC. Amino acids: CASSLAATDTQYF. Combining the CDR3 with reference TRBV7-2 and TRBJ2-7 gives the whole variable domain GAGVSQSPSNKVTEKGKDVELRCDPISGHTALYWYRQSLGQGLEFLIYFQGNSAPDKSGLPSDRFSAERTGGSVSTLTIQRTQQEDSAVYLCASSLAATDTQYFGPGTRLTVT.

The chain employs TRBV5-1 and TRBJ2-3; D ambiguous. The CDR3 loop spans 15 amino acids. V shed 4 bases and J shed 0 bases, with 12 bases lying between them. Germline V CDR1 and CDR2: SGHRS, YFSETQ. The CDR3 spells CASSPESTSTDTQYF. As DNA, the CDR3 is TGCGCCAGCAGCCCGGAATCGACTAGCACAGATACGCAGTATTTT. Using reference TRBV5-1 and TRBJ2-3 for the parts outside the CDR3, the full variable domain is KAGVTQTPRYLIKTRGQQVTLSCSPISGHRSVSWYQQTPGQGLQFLFEYFSETQRNKGNFPGRFSGRQFSNSRSEMNVSTLELGDSALYLCASSPESTSTDTQYFGPGTRLTVL.

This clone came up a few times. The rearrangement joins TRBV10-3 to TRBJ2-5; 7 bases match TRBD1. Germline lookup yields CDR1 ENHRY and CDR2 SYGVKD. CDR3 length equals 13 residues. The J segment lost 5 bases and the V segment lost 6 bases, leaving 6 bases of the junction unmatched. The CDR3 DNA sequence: TGTGCCATCAGGGGGACAGCGACGGAGACCCAGTACTTC. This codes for CAIRGTATETQYF.

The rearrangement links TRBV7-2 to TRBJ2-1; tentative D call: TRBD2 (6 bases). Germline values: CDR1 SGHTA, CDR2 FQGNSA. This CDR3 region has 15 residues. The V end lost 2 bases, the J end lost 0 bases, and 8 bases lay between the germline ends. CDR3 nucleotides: TGTGCCAGCAGCTTATTAGCGGACTCCTACAATGAGCAGTTCTTC. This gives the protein CASSLLADSYNEQFF.